The present T cell receptor beta chain was sequenced within a study of control samples from healthy donors and cancer patients. This clone was counted a single time. Sequencing was performed with immunoSEQ multiplex PCR; in TCRdb, only in-frame clones are kept and a portion is missing. The repertoire holds 85,000 to 90,000 clones, with about 83% as singletons. Germline CDR1 is SGHNT and CDR2 is YYREEE (reference sequence). Trimming removed 1 base at V and 5 bases at J, with 9 bases between. CDR3 size: 13 residues. This sequence was found in a middle-aged woman in good health. The specimen was blood. J is TRBJ2-5 and V is TRBV5-4, with D possibly being TRBD2 (5 bases). CDR3 loop: CASSLRERETQYF. The CDR3 nucleotides read TGTGCCAGCAGCTTGAGGGAGAGGGAGACCCAGTACTTC.